The 18 T cell receptor beta chains in this list originate from one sample, sequenced in a study of cytomegalovirus exposure and HLA in healthy donors. 13 Jbeta primers and 60 Vbeta primers were used for the PCR. Clones were read by immunoSEQ multiplex PCR, and TCRdb kept only the in-frame ones, dropping some. The table lists roughly 98,000 clones, 65% to 85% of them singletons. Sequencing used PBMCs. These receptors all stem from a woman aged 70-85 years in good health and CMV-seropositive.

This clone was observed once. The rearrangement joins TRBV19 to TRBJ1-6, with 9 bases lining up with TRBD1. CDR1 is LNHDA, CDR2 SQIVND, per germline (reference sequence). This CDR3 has 17 amino acids. V shed 4 bases, J shed 8 bases, and the junction held 12 bases outside the gene matches. The CDR3 region has the DNA TGTGCCAGTAGTACGGGACAGGGAAGTAGTAATGATTCACCCCTCCACTTT. Its translation: CASSTGQGSSNDSPLHF.

This rearrangement joins TRBV2 to TRBJ1-3, with a tentative D call TRBD1 (6 bases). V lost 7 bases, J lost 0 bases, and 10 bases lay in between. The CDR3 covers 14 residues. The germline gives CDR1 SNHLY, CDR2 FYNNEI. CDR3 amino acids: CASMQGSSGNTIYF. The CDR3 nucleotides are TGTGCCAGCATGCAGGGGAGCTCTGGAAACACCATATATTTT.

This sequence joins TRBV6-6 and TRBJ1-1; 9 positions agree with TRBD1. Germline V gene sequence: CDR1 MNHNY, CDR2 SVGAGI (reference sequence). The CDR3 sequence is 16 residues long. V lost 6 bases to trimming and J lost 0 bases; unmatched junction nucleotides: 8. CDR3 sequence: CASSLGQGVMNTEAFF. The CDR3 DNA follows: TGTGCCAGCAGCCTGGGACAGGGCGTTATGAACACTGAAGCTTTCTTT.

The chain is built from TRBV4-2 and TRBJ2-2, with TRBD1 identical over 7 bases. The V gene end was trimmed by 4 bases and the J gene end by 7 bases; junction bases not matched to a gene: 9. CDR1 is LGHNA and CDR2 is YNFKEQ in the germline V gene. The CDR3 totals 15 residues. The CDR3 region is CASSPDTHRGGELFF. The DNA of the CDR3 is TGTGCCAGCAGCCCAGATACCCACAGGGGCGGGGAGCTGTTTTTT.

This chain uses TRBV2 with TRBJ2-5; TRBD1 might be the D (5 bases). The V and J ends lost 1 base and 0 bases respectively, with 6 bases between them. The germline CDR1 and CDR2 sequences are SNHLY and FYNNEI. The CDR3 has 14 amino acids. CDR3 bases: TGTGCCAGCAGTGAAGGACAGTACCAAGAGACCCAGTACTTC. It yields the protein CASSEGQYQETQYF.

V and J are TRBV11-2 and TRBJ1-1, with D maybe TRBD1 (5 bases). V shed 2 bases and J shed 1 base, with 8 bases lying between them. The CDR3 consists of 14 residues. Germline CDR1 reads SGHAT; CDR2 reads FQNNGV. CDR3 sequence (DNA): TGTGCCAGCAGCTTACAGGGCTCGAACACTGAAGCTTTCTTT. This encodes CASSLQGSNTEAFF.

The V gene is TRBV6-4, the J gene TRBJ1-5; D is ambiguous. The CDR3 runs to 16 residues. From germline, CDR1 is MRHNA and CDR2 SNTAGT. The V end was cut by 6 bases, the J end by 0 bases, with 15 bases between. The CDR3 sequence: CASRYGITYSNQPQHF. For the CDR3, the DNA is TGTGCCAGCAGGTACGGGATCACATATAGCAATCAGCCCCAGCATTTT.

J is TRBJ1-1 and V is TRBV7-3, with TRBD1 identical over 7 bases. V shed 3 bases, J shed 0 bases, and the junction held 1 base outside the gene matches. Looked up from germline, CDR1 is SGHTA and CDR2 is FQGTGA. The CDR3 is 14 amino acids. CDR3 amino acids: CASSLGQMNTEAFF. The CDR3 bases are TGTGCCAGCAGCTTGGGACAGATGAACACTGAAGCTTTCTTT.

The genes are TRBV7-9 and TRBJ2-7; the D is unclear. CDR3 size: 15 residues. Trimming stripped 5 bases from V and 1 base from J, with 15 bases between. The V gene's germline CDR1 is SEHNR and CDR2 FQNEAQ (reference sequence). CDR3 residues: CASSLDLGFSYEQYF. CDR3 sequence (DNA): TGTGCCAGCAGCCTAGACCTCGGGTTTTCCTACGAGCAGTACTTC.

J is TRBJ2-7 and V is TRBV7-9, with 8 bases lining up with TRBD1. V shed 5 bases and J 5 bases; nucleotides not matched to a gene: 8. Germline-derived CDR1 and CDR2 are SEHNR and FQNEAQ (reference sequence). CDR3 size: 14 residues. CDR3 bases: TGTGCCAGCAGCAAGCAAGGACAGGGCCACGAGCAGTACTTC. It is translated as CASSKQGQGHEQYF. The full variable domain, completed using reference TRBV7-9 and TRBJ2-7, is DTGVSQNPRHKITKRGQNVTFRCDPISEHNRLYWYRQTLGQGPEFLTYFQNEAQLEKSRLLSDRFSAERPKGSFSTLEIQRTEQGDSAMYLCASSKQGQGHEQYFGPGTRLTVT.

This chain connects TRBV19 to TRBJ1-2; 12 bases fit TRBD1. This CDR3 has 16 residues. The germline V gene encodes CDR1 LNHDA and CDR2 SQIVND (reference sequence). J lost 2 bases, V lost 4 bases, and 5 bases had no gene match. CDR3 sequence: CASSRDRGLPNYGYTF. As DNA, the CDR3 is TGTGCCAGTAGTAGGGACAGGGGGCTGCCCAACTATGGCTACACCTTC.

This clone was counted between two and nine times. The V and J genes are TRBV14 and TRBJ1-4, with D possibly being TRBD1 (5 bases). This CDR3 comprises 15 residues. The V and J ends lost 4 bases and 7 bases respectively, with 16 bases between them. Per germline, CDR1 SGHDN and CDR2 FVKESK. DNA of the CDR3: TGTGCCAGCAGCCCTCTCGGAGGGGTTCTTGAAAAACTGTTTTTT. Its translation is CASSPLGGVLEKLFF.

V is TRBV19 and J is TRBJ2-1; 8 nucleotides match TRBD1. The CDR3 extends over 14 amino acids. The J segment lost 7 bases and the V segment lost 10 bases, leaving 12 bases of the junction unmatched. Germline V gene lookup returns CDR1 LNHDA and CDR2 SQIVND (reference sequence). Here the CDR3 DNA reads TGTGCCACCTCCAGGGGGCAGGGGAGGAATGAGCAGTTCTTC. It is translated as CATSRGQGRNEQFF.

The rearrangement joins TRBV7-3 to TRBJ1-1; possible D gene TRBD1, 5 bases. CDR3 length equals 13 residues. CDR1 is SGHTA, CDR2 FQGTGA, per germline. Trimming removed 7 bases at V and 3 bases at J, with 12 bases between. Written as DNA, the CDR3 is TGTGCCAGCACCCAGGGTAGGGACACTGAAGCTTTCTTT. Its protein product is CASTQGRDTEAFF.

This chain uses TRBV6-1 with TRBJ1-1, with D possibly TRBD1 on 5 matching bases. This CDR3 spans 15 amino acids. The V end was cut by 9 bases, the J end by 0 bases, with 17 bases between. The germline gives CDR1 MNHNS, CDR2 SASEGT. The CDR3 region is CASVSGNAVNTEAFF. The CDR3 DNA reads as TGTGCCAGTGTTTCAGGGAATGCGGTGAACACTGAAGCTTTCTTT.

The rearrangement uses TRBV11-2 and TRBJ2-7; 7 bases are shared with TRBD1. The CDR3 length is 13 residues. V trimming: 5 bases; J trimming: 6 bases; junction bases outside the gene matches: 7. Germline loops: CDR1 SGHAT, CDR2 FQNNGV. Written as DNA, the CDR3 is TGTGCCAGCAGCCTGACAGGGTTGGGCGAGCAGTACTTC. It translates to CASSLTGLGEQYF.

The rearrangement joins TRBV7-8 to TRBJ1-6; tentative D call: TRBD1 (5 bases). The CDR3 is 17 residues long. CDR1 SGHVS and CDR2 FQNEAQ come from the germline V gene. Deletions cut 2 bases from V and 7 bases from J, with 18 bases between. The CDR3 region is CASSLTDGGSNNSPLHF. The DNA for the CDR3 is TGTGCCAGCAGCTTAACCGACGGGGGGAGCAACAATTCACCCCTCCACTTT.

The V call is TRBV6-6, the J call TRBJ1-6; possibly TRBD1 for D (5 bases). V was shortened by 6 bases and J by 8 bases, with 11 bases between the two germline ends. There are 13 residues in the CDR3. The germline V gene encodes CDR1 MNHNY and CDR2 SVGAGI (reference sequence). The CDR3 nucleotides are TGTGCCAGCAGACCCAGGGAAGATTCACCCCTCCACTTT. Amino acid sequence: CASRPREDSPLHF.